This T cell receptor (beta chain) was sequenced in a study of glioma-infiltrating T cells after dendritic cell vaccination. As for the study in general: Patients had newly diagnosed or recurrent glioblastoma and received dendritic cell vaccines. Study findings and constraints: Estimated pretreatment TIL content predicted outcome after dendritic cell vaccination.

Indicated time point: after dendritic cell vaccination, including at tumor progression/relapse. Patients had residual fresh-frozen tumor tissue and more than two years of survival data. Regarding this clone: Its antigen is not identified.

Input was 2 to 2.5 ug genomic DNA, or all available if less. Produced via immunoSEQ multiplex PCR; TCRdb's table is partial and in-frame only. This table holds about 9,200 clones, roughly 77% found once. In germline, CDR1 is SQVTM, CDR2 ANQGSEA. This CDR3 has 15 amino acids. Germline trimming cut 4 bases from V and 0 bases from J; bases unmatched to any gene: 3. This clonotype originated in a human donor with glioblastoma. V is TRBV29-1 and J is TRBJ1-3; 10 nucleotides agree with TRBD1. The source was blood, collected after dendritic cell vaccination. The CDR3: CSVVDRGISGNTIYF. CDR3 nucleotides: TGCAGCGTTGTGGACAGGGGGATCTCTGGAAACACCATATATTTT.